The rows below give T cell receptor beta chains drawn from one sample of a study of blood T cells in healthy people across ages. TCRdb passed the 5' RACE reads through MiXCR, listing each CDR3 protein once. The sample lists 590,000 or so distinct CDR3 sequences, approximately 30% occurring once. Sequencing was carried out using blood. These receptors all come from a woman of 80 years or more in good health. Both conserved end residues are part of each CDR3. A D gene is named only where the DNA matches it firmly. Clone size is stated in some rows and not others, as once, few, many or a class when expanded.

V	size	J	D	DNA	CDR3
TRBV7-9	NA	TRBJ1-2	NA	TGTGCCAGCAGCTTAACAGGGCCAGCTAACTATGGCTACACCTTC	CASSLTGPANYGYTF
TRBV5-1	NA	TRBJ2-1	NA	TGCGCCGGCAGCTTGGAGGGAAATGAGCAGTTCTTC	CAGSLEGNEQFF
TRBV7-2	NA	TRBJ2-7	TRBD1	TGTGCCAGCAGCTTATCACAGGGGTACTACGAGCAGTACTTC	CASSLSQGYYEQYF
TRBV27	many	TRBJ2-7	NA	TGTGCCAGCAGTGTCTCCTTGAGACAAAACTACGAGCAGTACTTC	CASSVSLRQNYEQYF
TRBV7-2	NA	TRBJ2-7	NA	TGTACCAGCAGCCTAGACTTCTACGAGCAGTACTTC	CTSSLDFYEQYF
TRBV4-2	many	TRBJ1-1	NA	TGTGCCAGCAGCCAAGATTTAGGACGAAACATGAACACTGAAGCTTTCTTT	CASSQDLGRNMNTEAFF
TRBV7-3	once	TRBJ1-6	NA	TGTGCCAGCAGCTTGGGGACATCAAATTCACCCCTCCACTTT	CASSLGTSNSPLHF
TRBV5-1	NA	TRBJ2-2	NA	TGCGCCAGCAGCCTTAGTCAGGGGTCCGGGGAGCTGTTTTTT	CASSLSQGSGELFF
TRBV27	few	TRBJ1-2	TRBD1	TGTGCCAGCAGGCCATTGGACAGGGGGCTGGGCTACACCTTC	CASRPLDRGLGYTF
TRBV15	NA	TRBJ1-2	TRBD1	TGTGCCACCAGCCGGACAGGGTGCTATGGCTACACCTTC	CATSRTGCYGYTF
TRBV5-6	many	TRBJ1-1	NA	TGTGCCAGCAGCTTGGGGTGGGACCCAATCATGAACACTGAAGCTTTCTTT	CASSLGWDPIMNTEAFF
TRBV5-1	few	TRBJ1-1	NA	TGCGCCAGCGGAGGCGGCGGCACTGAAGCTTTCTTT	CASGGGGTEAFF
TRBV7-9	many	TRBJ1-1	NA	TGTGCCAGCAGACCTGGACCGAACACTGAAGCTTTCTTT	CASRPGPNTEAFF
TRBV6-5	NA	TRBJ2-7	TRBD1	TGTGCCAGCAGTTACTGGACAGGAGCCTACGAGCAGTACTTC	CASSYWTGAYEQYF
TRBV27	NA	TRBJ2-3	TRBD2	TGTGCCAGCAGTTTAGGGCGGGGGAGTATCACAGATACGCAGTATTTT	CASSLGRGSITDTQYF
TRBV28	many	TRBJ2-5	TRBD2	TGTGCCAGCAGTTTATGGACTAGCCGCCAAGAGACCCAGTACTTC	CASSLWTSRQETQYF
TRBV5-1	NA	TRBJ2-1	TRBD2	TGCGCCAGCAGCCCGCGGGTAGCGGGGGGCAATGAGCAGTTCTTC	CASSPRVAGGNEQFF
TRBV5-1	many	TRBJ2-5	TRBD1	TGCGCCAGTAGAATATCTGAGGGACAGGGGTCGGAGACCCAGTACTTC	CASRISEGQGSETQYF
TRBV10-3	NA	TRBJ1-3	NA	TGTGCCGTCGGTGGGTCCCTCTCTGGAAACACCATATATTTT	CAVGGSLSGNTIYF
TRBV2	NA	TRBJ2-7	TRBD2	TGTGCCAGCAGCAGGGAGGGTAGGTACGAGCAGTACTTC	CASSREGRYEQYF
TRBV20-1	NA	TRBJ2-7	TRBD2	TGCAGTGCTCCCAACGTTTATAGGGGCGGGGGGGGACCCTACGAGCAGTACTTC	CSAPNVYRGGGGPYEQYF
TRBV4-1	NA	TRBJ2-6	NA	TGCGCCAGCAGAACCCAGGCGCACTCTGGGGCCAACGTCCTGACTTTC	CASRTQAHSGANVLTF
TRBV5-1	NA	TRBJ1-2	NA	TGCGCCAGCGGGATAAATGGGAATGGCTACACCTTC	CASGINGNGYTF